The present TCR beta chain was sequenced within a study of blood T cell repertoires in COVID-19. This clone was seen a handful of times. Measured with immunoSEQ multiplex PCR; TCRdb has only the in-frame clones, and not every one. The sample holds about 70,000 clones, more than 75% seen once. J lost 7 bases, V lost 6 bases, and 10 bases had no gene match. The germline V gene encodes CDR1 KGHSH and CDR2 LQKENI. The CDR3 sequence is 15 residues long. V gene TRBV18 combines with J gene TRBJ1-5; 9 nucleotides agree with TRBD1. The specimen was peripheral blood. The sequence was collected from a woman at least 80 years old with active or convalescent COVID-19. CDR3 in DNA: TGTGCCAGCTCCCCCGGGACAGGGCTATTCCAGCCCCAGCATTTT. This codes for CASSPGTGLFQPQHF.